This TCR beta chain was retrieved from a study of shared clonotypes between healthy human individuals. The CDR3 has 18 residues. V dropped 2 bases and J dropped 2; count of bases not matched to a gene: 12. Per the germline V gene, CDR1 is LNHNV and CDR2 is YYDKDF (reference sequence). Study results and caveats: A limitation of the genetic and exposure-history diversity represented arose from few donors.

The study separated CD4+ cells into CD45RA+ naive and CD45RA-negative memory subsets. To note about this clone: Its specificity is not known.

The protocol was immunoSEQ multiplex PCR, while the TCRdb copy is restricted to in-frame clones and leaves out a portion. The sample lists 2 million to 3 million clones; over 85% were seen once. The chain joins TRBV15 to TRBJ2-7, with TRBD1 identical over 10 bases. The sample taken for sequencing was naive CD4+ T cells from PBMCs. The subset was: CD45RA+ positively selected. This sequence was found in a man aged 18 to 35 in good health. Some clones in this sample may be carry-over from other donors' samples. The CDR3 DNA reads TGTGCCACCAGCAGACTCCCGCCGGGGACAGGGGTTCCCTACGAGCAGTACTTC. This codes for CATSRLPPGTGVPYEQYF.